This T cell receptor (beta chain) was identified in a study of shared clonotypes between healthy human individuals. On the study more broadly: A couple of women and a few men aged 18 to 49 made up the donors.

The CDR3 is made up of 15 amino acids. V lost 10 bases to trimming and J lost 4 bases; unmatched junction nucleotides: 13. Germline CDR1 reads LNHDA; CDR2 reads SQIVND (reference sequence). The protocol was immunoSEQ multiplex PCR, while the TCRdb copy is restricted to in-frame clones and leaves out a portion. The table has about 490,000 clones, 60% to 85% seen once. Sequenced material: PBMCs. The sequence derives from a woman in her 40s in good health. Some clones in this sample may be carry-over from other donors' samples. This chain joins TRBV19 and TRBJ2-3, with 8 bases identical to TRBD1. The CDR3 spells CATTMRTGPADTQYF. Here the CDR3 DNA reads TGTGCCACCACCATGAGGACAGGGCCAGCAGATACGCAGTATTTT. The full variable domain, with the rest looked up from reference TRBV19 and TRBJ2-3, is DGGITQSPKYLFRKEGQNVTLSCEQNLNHDAMYWYRQDPGQGLRLIYYSQIVNDFQKGDIAEGYSVSREKKESFPLTVTSAQKNPTAFYLCATTMRTGPADTQYFGPGTRLTVL.